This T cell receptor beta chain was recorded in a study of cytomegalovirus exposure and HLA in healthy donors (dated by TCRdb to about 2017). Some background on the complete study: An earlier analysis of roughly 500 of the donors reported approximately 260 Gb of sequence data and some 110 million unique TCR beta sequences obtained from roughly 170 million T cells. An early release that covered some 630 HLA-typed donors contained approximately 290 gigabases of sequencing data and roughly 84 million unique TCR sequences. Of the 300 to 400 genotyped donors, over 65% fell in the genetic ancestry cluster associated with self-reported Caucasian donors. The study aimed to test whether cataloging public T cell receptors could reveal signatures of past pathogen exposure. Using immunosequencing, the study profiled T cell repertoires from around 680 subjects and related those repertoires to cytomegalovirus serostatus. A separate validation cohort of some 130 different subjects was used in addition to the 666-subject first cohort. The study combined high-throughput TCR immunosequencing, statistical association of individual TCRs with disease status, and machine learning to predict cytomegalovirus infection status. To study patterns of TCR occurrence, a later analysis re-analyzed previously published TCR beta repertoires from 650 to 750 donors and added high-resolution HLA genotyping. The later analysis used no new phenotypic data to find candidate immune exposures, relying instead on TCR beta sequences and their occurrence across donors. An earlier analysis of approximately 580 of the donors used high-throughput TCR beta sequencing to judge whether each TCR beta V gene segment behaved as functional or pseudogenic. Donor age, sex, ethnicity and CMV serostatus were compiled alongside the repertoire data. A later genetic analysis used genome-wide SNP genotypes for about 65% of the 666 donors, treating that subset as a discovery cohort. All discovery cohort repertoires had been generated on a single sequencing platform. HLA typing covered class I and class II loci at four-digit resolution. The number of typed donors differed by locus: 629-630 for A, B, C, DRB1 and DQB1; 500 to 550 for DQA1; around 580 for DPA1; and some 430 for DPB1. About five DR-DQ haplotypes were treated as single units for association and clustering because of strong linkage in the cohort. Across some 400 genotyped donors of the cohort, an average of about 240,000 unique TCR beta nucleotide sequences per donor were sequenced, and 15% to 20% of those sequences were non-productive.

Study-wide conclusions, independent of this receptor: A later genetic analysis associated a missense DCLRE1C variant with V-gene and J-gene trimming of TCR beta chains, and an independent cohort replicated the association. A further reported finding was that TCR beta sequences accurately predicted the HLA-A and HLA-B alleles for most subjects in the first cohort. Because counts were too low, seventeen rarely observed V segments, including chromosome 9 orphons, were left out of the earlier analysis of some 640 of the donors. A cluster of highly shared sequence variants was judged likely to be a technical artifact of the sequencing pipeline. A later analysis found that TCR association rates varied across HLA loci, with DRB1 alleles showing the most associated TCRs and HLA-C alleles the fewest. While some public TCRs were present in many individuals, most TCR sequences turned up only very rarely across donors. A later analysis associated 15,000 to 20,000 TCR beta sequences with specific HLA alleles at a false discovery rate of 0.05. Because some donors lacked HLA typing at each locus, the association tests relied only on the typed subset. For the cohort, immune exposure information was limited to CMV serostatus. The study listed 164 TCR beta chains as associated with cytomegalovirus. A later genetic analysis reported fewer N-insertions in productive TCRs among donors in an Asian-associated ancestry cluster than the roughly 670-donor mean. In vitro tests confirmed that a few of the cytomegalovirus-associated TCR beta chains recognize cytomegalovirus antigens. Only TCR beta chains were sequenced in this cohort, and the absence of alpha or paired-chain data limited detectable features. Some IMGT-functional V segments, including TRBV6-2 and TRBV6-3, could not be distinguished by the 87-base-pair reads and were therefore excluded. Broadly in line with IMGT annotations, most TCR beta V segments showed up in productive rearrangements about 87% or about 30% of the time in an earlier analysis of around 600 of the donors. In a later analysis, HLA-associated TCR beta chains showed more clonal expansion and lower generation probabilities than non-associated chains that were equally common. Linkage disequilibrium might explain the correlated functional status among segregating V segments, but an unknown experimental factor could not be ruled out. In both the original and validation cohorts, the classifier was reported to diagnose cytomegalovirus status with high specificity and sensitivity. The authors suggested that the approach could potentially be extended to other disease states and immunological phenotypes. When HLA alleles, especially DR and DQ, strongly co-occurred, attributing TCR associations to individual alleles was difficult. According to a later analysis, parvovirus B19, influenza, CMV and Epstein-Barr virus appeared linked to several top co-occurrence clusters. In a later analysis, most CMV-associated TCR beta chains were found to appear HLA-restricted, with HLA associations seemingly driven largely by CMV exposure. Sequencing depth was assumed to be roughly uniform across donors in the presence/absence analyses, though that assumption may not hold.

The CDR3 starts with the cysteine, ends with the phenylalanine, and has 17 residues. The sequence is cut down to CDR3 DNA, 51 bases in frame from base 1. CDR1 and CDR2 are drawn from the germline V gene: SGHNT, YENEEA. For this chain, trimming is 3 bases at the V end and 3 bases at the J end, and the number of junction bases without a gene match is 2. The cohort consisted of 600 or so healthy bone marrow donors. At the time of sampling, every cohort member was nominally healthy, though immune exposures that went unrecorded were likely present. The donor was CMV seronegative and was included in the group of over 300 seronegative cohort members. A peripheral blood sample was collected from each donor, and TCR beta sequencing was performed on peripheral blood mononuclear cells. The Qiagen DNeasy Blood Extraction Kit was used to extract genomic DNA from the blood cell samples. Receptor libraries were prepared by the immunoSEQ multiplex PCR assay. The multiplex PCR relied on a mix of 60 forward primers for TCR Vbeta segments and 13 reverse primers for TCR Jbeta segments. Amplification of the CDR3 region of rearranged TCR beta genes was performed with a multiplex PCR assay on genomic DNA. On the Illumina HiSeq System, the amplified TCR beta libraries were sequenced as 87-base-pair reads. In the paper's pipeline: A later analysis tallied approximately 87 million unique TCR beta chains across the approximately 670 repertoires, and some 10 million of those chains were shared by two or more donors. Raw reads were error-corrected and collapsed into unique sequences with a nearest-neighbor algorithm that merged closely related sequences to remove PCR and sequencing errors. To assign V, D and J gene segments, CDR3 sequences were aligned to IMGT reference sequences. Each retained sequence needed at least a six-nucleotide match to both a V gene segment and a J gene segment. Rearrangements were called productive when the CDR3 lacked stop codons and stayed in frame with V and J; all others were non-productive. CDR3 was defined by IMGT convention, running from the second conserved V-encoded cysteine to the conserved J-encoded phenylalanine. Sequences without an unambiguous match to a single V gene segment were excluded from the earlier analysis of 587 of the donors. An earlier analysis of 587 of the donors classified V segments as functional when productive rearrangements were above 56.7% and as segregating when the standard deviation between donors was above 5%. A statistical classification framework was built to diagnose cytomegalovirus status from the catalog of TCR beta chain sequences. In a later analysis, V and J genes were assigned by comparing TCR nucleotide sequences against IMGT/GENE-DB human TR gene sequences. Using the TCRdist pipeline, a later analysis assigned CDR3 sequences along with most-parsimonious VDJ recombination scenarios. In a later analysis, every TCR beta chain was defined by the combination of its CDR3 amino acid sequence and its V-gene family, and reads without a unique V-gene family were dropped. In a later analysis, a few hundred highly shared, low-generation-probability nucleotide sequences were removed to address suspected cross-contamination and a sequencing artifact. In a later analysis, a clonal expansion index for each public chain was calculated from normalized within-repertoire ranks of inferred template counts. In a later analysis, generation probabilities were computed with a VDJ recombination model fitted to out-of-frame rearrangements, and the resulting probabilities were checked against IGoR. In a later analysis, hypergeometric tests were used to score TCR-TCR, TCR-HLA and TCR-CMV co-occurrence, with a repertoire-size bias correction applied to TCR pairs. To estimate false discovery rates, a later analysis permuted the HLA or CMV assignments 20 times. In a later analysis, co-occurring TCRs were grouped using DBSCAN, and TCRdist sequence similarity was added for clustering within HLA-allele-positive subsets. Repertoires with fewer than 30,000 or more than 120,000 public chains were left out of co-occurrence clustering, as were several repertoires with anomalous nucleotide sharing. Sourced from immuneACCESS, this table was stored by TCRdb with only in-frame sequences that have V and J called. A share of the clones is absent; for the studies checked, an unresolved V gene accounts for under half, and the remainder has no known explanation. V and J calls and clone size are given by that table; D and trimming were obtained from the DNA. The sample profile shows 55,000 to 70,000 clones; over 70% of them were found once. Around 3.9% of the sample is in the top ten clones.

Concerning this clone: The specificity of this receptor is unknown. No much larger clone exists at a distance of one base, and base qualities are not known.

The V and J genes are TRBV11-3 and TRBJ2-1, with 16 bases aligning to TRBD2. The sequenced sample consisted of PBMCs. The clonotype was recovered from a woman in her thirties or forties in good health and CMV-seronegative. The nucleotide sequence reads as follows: TGTGCCAGCAGCTTGGGACTAGCGGGAGGGAACTACAATGAGCAGTTCTTC. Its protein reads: CASSLGLAGGNYNEQFF.